This T cell receptor (beta chain) was obtained from a study of blood T cells in healthy people across ages. The CDR3 spans 13 residues. Germline lookup yields CDR1 DFQATT and CDR2 SNEGSKA (reference sequence). Unmatched junction bases numbered 4, after V lost 6 bases and J lost 5 bases. A second roughly 6 to 12 cycle PCR used barcoded and J-beta primers. TCRdb used MiXCR to reprocess the 5' RACE reads, holding one entry per CDR3 protein. Here the sample spans around 1.5 million distinct CDR3 sequences, about 31% being singletons. This clonotype was detected only a few times. The receptor was isolated from a woman younger than 45 in good health. The material sequenced was blood. The chain uses TRBV20-1 and TRBJ2-2, with TRBD2 matching over 9 bases. CDR3 in DNA: TGCAGTGCGGGGCTAGCGGGAACCGGGGAGCTGTTTTTT. Encoded protein: CSAGLAGTGELFF.